This T cell receptor (beta chain) came from a study of T cell responses to AZD1222 COVID-19 vaccine. Study as a whole: Combined were second doses at about 4 or about 12 weeks.

This clone was found once. Using immunoSEQ multiplex PCR, the repertoire was profiled, and TCRdb retains in-frame clones only, with some absent. The sample records roughly 120,000 clones, about nine tenths being singletons. This TCR was sampled from an adult in good health. The sequenced sample was peripheral blood, obtained on day 0 of AZD1222 vaccination.

The chain's CDR3 is CAISGWGRENTIYF. CDR3 in DNA: TGTGCCATCAGTGGATGGGGTCGGGAAAACACCATATATTTT. V and J are TRBV10-3 and TRBJ1-3, with D unresolved. Germline V gives CDR1 ENHRY, CDR2 SYGVKD. V was shortened by 4 bases and J by 6 bases, with 13 bases between the two germline ends. The CDR3 covers 14 residues.